Included here is one T cell receptor beta chain sequence, with context. As yet, its antigen is unknown. The sample belongs to a study of vaccination and CD4 T cells after COVID-19. The Oncomine TCR Beta short-read assay was applied to DNA of cultured CD4+ T cells. After culture, CD4+ T cells served as the source for genomic DNA extraction. TCRdb reprocessed the PCR reads via MiXCR and lists one record per CDR3 protein. The sample has about 21,000 distinct CDR3 sequences, around 60% seen once. Treatment reported: approximately 9-day PBMC culture with coronavirus spike peptide pools or control peptides (ViraFEST assay). The TCR comes from a human donor who had recovered from COVID-19. The sample here was CD4+ T cells from blood, cultured in vitro, taken after SARS-CoV-2 vaccination.

The CDR3 is CAVEGREWNTEAFF. The CDR3 coding sequence is TGTGCCGTGGAGGGGAGAGAGTGGAACACTGAAGCTTTCTTT. The rearrangement uses TRBV6-1 and TRBJ1-1; D perhaps matches TRBD1 (5 bases). The CDR3 has 14 residues. Germline CDR1 is MNHNS and CDR2 is SASEGT. The V end lost 11 bases, the J end lost 1 base, and 17 bases lay between the germline ends.